This T cell receptor (beta chain) came from a study of blood T cell repertoires in COVID-19 (dated by TCRdb to about 2020). For the study in its entirety: The collaborator samples originated in the United States, Italy and Spain and spanned the acute and convalescent phases of COVID-19. Sample metadata almost always included a de-identified subject ID, COVID-19 status, age in years and sex. The prospective study material was composed of cDNA or gDNA derived from T cells, B-cell-depleted T cells, or PBMCs. The repertoires were released in a freely available public database meant as a resource for research on the immune response to SARS-CoV-2. Deeply sampled blood TCRbeta repertoires from subjects exposed to, actively infected with, or recovered from COVID-19 were included in the dataset. Samples were obtained from the ongoing ImmuneRACE study (first 160 participants) and from 1,254 subjects provided by 6 global collaborators. HLA class I and class II types, where available, came from metadata supplied by the sample provider rather than from assay-based typing.

The CDR3 goes from the cysteine to the phenylalanine over 15 residues. Of all the DNA, just the CDR3 is kept, 45 bases in frame from base 1. CDR1 and CDR2, looked up from the germline V gene (reference sequence), are GTSNPN and SVGIG. V is cut by 5 bases and J by 0 bases, and the space between the germline ends is 16 bases. Summary of the overall study and its limitations: How much clinical and demographic metadata was included differed by source and by participant, and the metadata was provided uncurated.

Participants in the prospective study were enrolled through a virtual design, were aged about 18 to 100 years, and lived in about 25 United States geographic areas. In the prospective study, cohorts were assigned on the basis of participant-reported clinical history obtained from a screening survey and a study questionnaire. Recovered participants in ImmuneRACE Cohort 3 were defined as having two consecutive negative NP/OP PCR tests, clearance from a healthcare professional, or resolution of symptoms. In the prospective study, mobile phlebotomists collected whole blood, serum and a nasopharyngeal or oropharyngeal swab from each participant. Over a 2-month period, participants in the prospective study had the option of providing additional blood draws and questionnaires. Before DNA extraction, prospective study blood samples were shipped either frozen or at room temperature. TCRbeta CDR3 regions were amplified from genomic DNA by means of the immunoSEQ Assay, a bias-controlled multiplex PCR. From the authors' description of their analysis: Nucleated cell counts per sample were estimated from amplification of reference gene primers within the assay. To quantify the absolute abundance of each unique TCRbeta CDR3 rearrangement, sequence reads were collapsed and filtered. Productive Simpson clonality was computed per sample as the square root of Simpson's diversity index over productive rearrangements. TCRdb took this table from immuneACCESS and kept in-frame rearrangements with V and J called. Such tables lack part of the clones; where checked against another copy, unresolved V genes explain under half of the gap, and the rest is unexplained. V and J calls plus clone size are reproduced from that table; the DNA served to infer D and trimming. Within this sample are under 250,000 clones, with 87% of them counted one time only. Clones ranked in the top ten supply 9.5% to 14% of the sample.

With regard to this clone: Its antigen remains undetermined. Per-base quality was not reported, and no clone a single base away is much larger than it.

This TCR was recovered from a man younger than 45 who had recovered from COVID-19. The V and J segments used are TRBV30 and TRBJ1-1; TRBD1 is possibly the D segment (5 matching bases). The sequencing sample was made of PBMCs or T cells enriched from blood (not recorded which). The DNA reads TGTGCCTGGGGCCCCCGGGGACTGTTGAACACTGAAGCTTTCTTT. This sequence encodes CAWGPRGLLNTEAFF.